The 3 T cell receptor beta chains below all came from one sample that was sequenced in a study of T cells in tuberculosis. This table comes from immunoSEQ multiplex PCR, and its TCRdb copy is limited to in-frame clones, with some not included. Of over 40,000 clones listed, about 96% were seen once; the top ten hold over 6.5%. Material for sequencing was PBMCs. These receptor sequences come from a donor aged 10-35 years with latent tuberculosis or without tuberculosis infection.

The rearrangement uses TRBV9 and TRBJ1-4; the D is unclear. The germline V gene has CDR1 SGDLS and CDR2 YYNGEE. The CDR3 has 13 residues. Trimming cost V 0 bases and J 8 bases, with 8 bases left between them. The CDR3 loop is CASSVGTVEKLFF. DNA of the CDR3: TGTGCCAGCAGCGTAGGTACGGTAGAAAAACTGTTTTTT.

This rearrangement joins TRBV6-5 to TRBJ2-1; tentative D call: TRBD1 (6 bases). The CDR3 is made up of 13 amino acids. V lost 0 bases and J 9 bases, leaving 9 bases between the germline ends. Germline CDR1 is MNHEY and CDR2 is SVGAGI. The CDR3 DNA sequence: TGTGCCAGCAGTTACTCGCTGGGGGCTGAGCAGTTCTTC. Translated, it gives CASSYSLGAEQFF.

On this clone: Given a much more abundant clone one base away, this may be a read error. The chain is built from TRBV7-6 and TRBJ1-1; D unclear. The germline CDR1 and CDR2 sequences are SGHVS and FNYEAQ. This CDR3 has 13 amino acids. V was pared by 2 bases and J by 3 bases, with 7 bases between. The CDR3 DNA reads TGTGCCAGCAGCTTAAAGGCGGACACTGAAGCTTTCTTT. It specifies CASSLKADTEAFF. The whole variable domain, remainder taken from reference TRBV7-6 and TRBJ1-1, is GAGVSQSPRYKVTKRGQDVALRCDPISGHVSLYWYRQALGQGPEFLTYFNYEAQQDKSGLPNDRFSAERPEGSISTLTIQRTEQRDSAMYRCASSLKADTEAFFGQGTRLTVV.